One sample yielded the 6 T cell receptor beta chains listed below, sequenced in a study of T cells after yellow fever vaccination. TCRdb redid the calling of the 5' RACE reads with MiXCR, one entry per CDR3 protein. The profile covers about 350,000 distinct CDR3 sequences, with approximately 8% appearing a single time and 17% taken by the ten largest. The input for sequencing was PBMCs, taken about 41 days after the first yellow fever vaccination. The receptors come from a man between 18 and 35 years old who received the YFV17D yellow fever vaccine.

This clonotype turned up a few times. The chain couples TRBV19 to TRBJ1-2; no reliable D call. V dropped 7 bases and J dropped 4 bases, with 13 bases sitting between them. The germline CDR1 and CDR2 sequences are LNHDA and SQIVND (reference sequence). The CDR3 contains 13 residues. The DNA for the CDR3 is TGTGCCAGTATTTCACCCGGGAGCTATGGCTACACCTTC. Its protein is CASISPGSYGYTF.

V is TRBV5-4 and J is TRBJ1-5; unclear D gene. V gave up 0 bases and J gave up 7 bases, with 11 bases separating them. The germline CDR1 and CDR2 sequences are SGHNT and YYREEE (reference sequence). The CDR3 totals 14 residues. The CDR3 region is CASSLEGAGQPQHF. The CDR3 DNA reads TGTGCCAGCAGCTTGGAAGGAGCGGGCCAGCCCCAGCATTTT.

This clonotype was detected many times. Written as DNA, the CDR3 is TGTGCCAGCAGCCGTGGGGGACTAGCGGGGGTGGCCTACAATGAGCAGTTCTTC. Protein sequence: CASSRGGLAGVAYNEQFF. The chain carries TRBV6-5 and TRBJ2-1; TRBD2 matches 14 bases. CDR1 is MNHEY and CDR2 is SVGAGI in the germline V gene. The CDR3 spans 18 residues. The ends lost 6 bases at V and 2 bases at J; junction bases unmatched: 9.

This rearrangement joins TRBV23-1 to TRBJ2-1, with TRBD2 matching 8 bases. TRBV23-1 is marked as an open reading frame, function uncertain. V shed 6 bases, J shed 7 bases, and the junction held 14 bases outside the gene matches. CDR3 length equals 16 residues. The CDR3 reads CASRPSHQTSENEQFF. In DNA form, the CDR3 reads TGCGCCAGCAGGCCCTCTCATCAGACTAGCGAGAATGAGCAGTTCTTC.

The table lists this clonotype with a few counts. This rearrangement joins TRBV12-3 or TRBV12-4 to TRBJ1-1, with no clear D. V lost 3 bases and J 5 bases, leaving 10 bases between the germline ends. This CDR3 spans 13 amino acids. The CDR3 bases are TGTGCCAGCAGTTTCGGCGTAGGGACTGAAGCTTTCTTT. Its translation is CASSFGVGTEAFF.

This clonotype has a handful of counts. The chain uses TRBV7-9 and TRBJ1-2; weak D call: TRBD1 (5 bases). Per the germline V gene, CDR1 is SEHNR and CDR2 is FQNEAQ (reference sequence). Trimming stripped 5 bases from V and 2 bases from J, with 21 bases between. The CDR3 loop spans 17 amino acids. The CDR3 nucleotides are TGTGCCAGCAGCACCCAGGGCACAGGACCTAAAAACTATGGCTACACCTTC. Translated: CASSTQGTGPKNYGYTF.